The rows below give T cell receptor beta chains drawn from one sample of a study of early T cells in non-severe SARS-CoV-2 infection. A single record per CDR3 protein comes from TCRdb applying MiXCR to the 5' RACE reads. Here the sample spans tens of thousands of distinct CDR3 sequences, 10% to 15% being singletons. The sequencing sample was made of whole blood. Receptors originate from an adult who was a healthcare worker with PCR-confirmed SARS-CoV-2 infection or an uninfected control (not recorded which). Both conserved end residues are part of each CDR3. D genes are given only for firm matches. The listing skips clone size in some rows; elsewhere it reads once, few, many or a size class.

D: .; V: TRBV2; size: few; J: TRBJ2-7; CDR3: CASNPRPYEQYF; DNA: TGTGCCAGCAACCCTAGGCCCTACGAGCAGTACTTC
D: .; V: TRBV23-1; size: many; J: TRBJ2-7; CDR3: CASRQVNYEQYF; DNA: TGCGCCAGCAGACAGGTTAACTACGAGCAGTACTTC
D: .; V: TRBV29-1; size: few; J: TRBJ1-4; CDR3: CSVEELRGTTNEKLFF; DNA: TGCAGCGTTGAAGAACTACGTGGTACAACTAATGAAAAACTGTTTTTT
D: .; V: TRBV19; size: many; J: TRBJ2-6; CDR3: CASSMTPKLLSGANVLTF; DNA: TGTGCCAGTAGTATGACTCCCAAGCTCTTATCTGGGGCCAACGTCCTGACTTTC
D: .; V: TRBV29-1; size: many; J: TRBJ1-1; CDR3: CSVAKWGQEEAFF; DNA: TGCAGCGTTGCAAAGTGGGGCCAGGAAGAAGCTTTCTTT
D: .; V: TRBV12-3/TRBV12-4; size: few; J: TRBJ1-2; CDR3: CASSLSAGHGYTF; DNA: TGTGCCAGCAGTTTATCGGCAGGTCACGGCTACACCTTC
D: TRBD1; V: TRBV30; size: many; J: TRBJ1-2; CDR3: CARTGGSVNYGYTF; DNA: TGTGCCCGGACAGGGGGCTCGGTGAACTATGGCTACACCTTC
D: .; V: TRBV5-1; size: many; J: TRBJ1-2; CDR3: CASSPGIENYGYTF; DNA: TGCGCCAGCAGCCCAGGGATAGAGAACTATGGCTACACCTTC
D: TRBD1; V: TRBV7-8; size: many; J: TRBJ1-4; CDR3: CASSFRAGQRNEKLFF; DNA: TGTGCCAGCAGCTTTAGAGCGGGACAGCGTAATGAAAAACTGTTTTTT
D: .; V: TRBV27; size: .; J: TRBJ2-7; CDR3: CASAPGQFYEQYF; DNA: TGTGCCAGCGCGCCCGGACAGTTCTACGAGCAGTACTTC
D: TRBD2; V: TRBV20-1; size: .; J: TRBJ2-7; CDR3: CSAALPLAGGLDSYEQYF; DNA: TGCAGTGCCGCCCTCCCACTAGCGGGGGGACTCGACTCCTACGAGCAGTACTTC
D: .; V: TRBV2; size: few; J: TRBJ2-2; CDR3: CASGRADLANTGELFF; DNA: TGTGCCAGCGGTCGGGCCGACCTGGCGAACACCGGGGAGCTGTTTTTT
D: TRBD2; V: TRBV6-6; size: few; J: TRBJ2-3; CDR3: CASSSSGGGLNTQYF; DNA: TGTGCCAGCAGTTCCAGCGGGGGGGGATTAAATACGCAGTATTTT
D: .; V: TRBV15; size: many; J: TRBJ2-4; CDR3: CATSRTGTQNIQYF; DNA: TGTGCCACCAGCAGGACCGGGACTCAAAACATTCAGTACTTC
D: .; V: TRBV12-3/TRBV12-4; size: .; J: TRBJ1-5; CDR3: CTSSWSGGNQPQHF; DNA: TGTACCAGCAGTTGGTCCGGGGGAAACCAGCCCCAGCATTTT
D: .; V: TRBV18; size: few; J: TRBJ1-5; CDR3: CASSPQPPGTGDQPQHF; DNA: TGTGCCAGCTCACCACAACCACCTGGGACCGGAGATCAGCCCCAGCATTTT
D: TRBD2; V: TRBV20-1; size: many; J: TRBJ2-3; CDR3: CSLRGEGDTQYF; DNA: TGCAGTTTGCGGGGGGAAGGGGATACGCAGTATTTT
D: TRBD1; V: TRBV5-1; size: many; J: TRBJ2-7; CDR3: CASSLRDRGTYEQYF; DNA: TGCGCCAGCAGCCTCCGGGACAGGGGGACCTACGAGCAGTACTTC
D: .; V: TRBV18; size: .; J: TRBJ2-7; CDR3: CASSLDTFYEQYF; DNA: TGTGCCAGCTCATTGGACACTTTCTACGAGCAGTACTTC
D: TRBD1; V: TRBV27; size: many; J: TRBJ2-6; CDR3: CASRPGGAYGANVLTF; DNA: TGTGCCAGCAGACCAGGGGGCGCCTATGGGGCCAACGTCCTGACTTTC
D: TRBD1; V: TRBV29-1; size: many; J: TRBJ2-1; CDR3: CSVEEGTGGNEQFF; DNA: TGCAGCGTTGAAGAGGGGACAGGCGGCAATGAGCAGTTCTTC
D: .; V: TRBV18; size: few; J: TRBJ1-3; CDR3: CASSPLNNPGNTIYF; DNA: TGTGCCAGCTCACCACTAAACAACCCGGGAAACACCATATATTTT
D: .; V: TRBV19; size: .; J: TRBJ2-3; CDR3: CASRGTSAPTDTQFF; DNA: TGTGCCAGCCGGGGAACTAGTGCTCCCACAGATACGCAGTTTTTT
D: .; V: TRBV12-3/TRBV12-4; size: many; J: TRBJ2-1; CDR3: CASSTPPSPGEQFF; DNA: TGTGCCAGCAGCACCCCTCCTAGCCCTGGTGAGCAGTTCTTC
D: .; V: TRBV10-2; size: .; J: TRBJ2-3; CDR3: CASSEVTGSGTDTQYF; DNA: TGCGCCAGCAGTGAGGTAACAGGGAGTGGCACAGATACGCAGTATTTT
D: .; V: TRBV20-1; size: few; J: TRBJ2-1; CDR3: CSATERVIYNEQFF; DNA: TGCAGTGCTACCGAGCGGGTAATATACAATGAGCAGTTCTTC
D: .; V: TRBV6-5; size: few; J: TRBJ1-6; CDR3: CASSPQGGSPLHF; DNA: TGTGCCAGCAGTCCCCAGGGCGGTTCACCCCTCCACTTT
D: .; V: TRBV27; size: few; J: TRBJ2-7; CDR3: CASSRWGSSYEQYF; DNA: TGTGCCAGCAGCCGGTGGGGCAGCTCCTACGAGCAGTACTTC
D: .; V: TRBV25-1; size: many; J: TRBJ2-1; CDR3: CASSEYMRGNEQFF; DNA: TGTGCCAGCAGTGAATATATGAGGGGAAATGAGCAGTTCTTC
D: .; V: TRBV20-1; size: many; J: TRBJ2-7; CDR3: CSARLGGENEQYF; DNA: TGCAGTGCTAGACTAGGGGGTGAGAACGAGCAGTACTTC
D: .; V: TRBV28; size: few; J: TRBJ1-2; CDR3: CASSLRQVHGYTF; DNA: TGTGCCAGCAGTTTAAGGCAGGTACATGGCTACACCTTC